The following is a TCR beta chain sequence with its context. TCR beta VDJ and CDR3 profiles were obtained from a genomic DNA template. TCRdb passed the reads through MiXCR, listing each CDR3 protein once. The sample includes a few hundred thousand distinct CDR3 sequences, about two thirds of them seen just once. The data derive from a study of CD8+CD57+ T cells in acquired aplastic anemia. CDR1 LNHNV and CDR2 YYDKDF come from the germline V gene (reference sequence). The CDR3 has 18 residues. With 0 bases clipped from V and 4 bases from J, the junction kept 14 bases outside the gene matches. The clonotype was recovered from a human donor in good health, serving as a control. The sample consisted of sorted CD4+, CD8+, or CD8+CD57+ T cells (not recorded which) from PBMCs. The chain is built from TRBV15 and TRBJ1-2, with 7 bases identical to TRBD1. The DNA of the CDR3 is TGTGCCACCAGCAGAGATAGGGCAGTAGGCAGGGGGGTCTATGGCTACACCTTC. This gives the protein CATSRDRAVGRGVYGYTF.